This section outlines one T cell receptor (beta chain) sequence together with its context. Its specificity is unknown. This specimen comes from a study of cytomegalovirus exposure and HLA in healthy donors. Study findings and constraints: A list of about 160 TCR beta chains associated with cytomegalovirus was given.

Researchers ran the PCR with 60 Vbeta and 13 Jbeta primers. TCRdb's table, derived via immunoSEQ multiplex PCR, lists solely in-frame clones and lacks some. Among about 150,000 clones listed, approximately 83% were seen once. The origin of this receptor is a boy younger than 10 in good health and CMV-seronegative. Material for sequencing was PBMCs.

CDR3 in DNA: TGTGCCAGCAGCCAAGAAGGAGCCAGCTTAAGTCGCTACGAGCAGTACTTC. Translated, it gives CASSQEGASLSRYEQYF. The chain couples TRBV14 to TRBJ2-7; D is undetermined. Germline V gene sequence: CDR1 SGHDN, CDR2 FVKESK. V lost 0 bases, J lost 3 bases, and 18 bases lay in between. This CDR3 is 17 amino acids long. Full variable domain (rest looked up from reference TRBV14 and TRBJ2-7): EAGVTQFPSHSVIEKGQTVTLRCDPISGHDNLYWYRRVMGKEIKFLLHFVKESKQDESGMPNNRFLAERTGGTYSTLKVQPAELEDSGVYFCASSQEGASLSRYEQYFGPGTRLTVT.